One and the same sample provided the 9 T cell receptor beta chains below, sequenced in a study of T cell repertoires in cytomegalovirus infection. MiXCR was run by TCRdb on the reads, yielding one entry per CDR3 protein. The sample has approximately 750,000 distinct CDR3 sequences; roughly 35% are singletons. Sample: PBMCs. The receptor source for this set is a human donor in good health (CMV status not recorded). Some clones in this sample may be carry-over from other donors' samples.

The chain has TRBV4-1 and TRBJ2-1, with D unresolved. CDR1 is MGHRA and CDR2 is YSYEKL in the germline V gene. V dropped 0 bases and J dropped 1 base, with 10 bases sitting between them. This CDR3 contains 16 residues. The CDR3 DNA is TGCGCCAGCAGCCAAGACCCTGGCACGTCCTACAATGAGCAGTTCTTC. As protein: CASSQDPGTSYNEQFF.

The V and J genes are TRBV6-1 and TRBJ1-1, with 9 bases matching TRBD1. The CDR3 extends over 15 amino acids. Germline CDR1 is MNHNS and CDR2 is SASEGT. Losses at the gene ends were 5 bases for V and 3 bases for J; bases not matched to a gene: 7. The CDR3: CASSKGTGRDTEAFF. The CDR3 region has the DNA TGTGCCAGCAGTAAAGGGACAGGGCGCGACACTGAAGCTTTCTTT.

The genes are TRBV7-9 and TRBJ2-5; TRBD2 aligns across 13 bases. J gave up 5 bases and V 5 bases, and 5 bases lay outside the gene matches. The CDR3 contains 15 residues. Germline V CDR1 and CDR2: SEHNR, FQNEAQ (reference sequence). In DNA form, the CDR3 reads TGTGCCAGCAGCGGCGGGACTAGCGGGGCCGAGACCCAGTACTTC. Translating gives CASSGGTSGAETQYF. Using reference TRBV7-9 and TRBJ2-5 for the parts outside the CDR3, the full variable domain is DTGVSQNPRHKITKRGQNVTFRCDPISEHNRLYWYRQTLGQGPEFLTYFQNEAQLEKSRLLSDRFSAERPKGSFSTLEIQRTEQGDSAMYLCASSGGTSGAETQYFGPGTRLLVL.

The chain uses TRBV12-3 or TRBV12-4 and TRBJ1-1, with a possible D match to TRBD1 (5 bases). Trimming left V 3 bases short and J 10 bases short, with 18 bases between. This CDR3 has 14 residues. DNA of the CDR3: TGTGCCAGCAGTTTCGGTCGGCAGGGCTCAGGAGCTTTCTTT. Amino acids: CASSFGRQGSGAFF.

The chain carries TRBV20-1 and TRBJ1-5, with no clear D. CDR1 DFQATT and CDR2 SNEGSKA come from the germline V gene (reference sequence). Trimming stripped 6 bases from V and 1 base from J, with 10 bases between. The length of the CDR3 is 13 residues. CDR3 coding DNA: TGCAGTGCGGGTCGGCAGAGCAATCAGCCCCAGCATTTT. Residues: CSAGRQSNQPQHF.

This rearrangement joins TRBV12-3 or TRBV12-4 to TRBJ2-5; TRBD2 might be the D (6 bases). The CDR3 is made up of 14 amino acids. Trimming left V 4 bases short and J 7 bases short, with 16 bases between. CDR3 amino acids: CASSSTRGRRTQYF. As DNA, the CDR3 is TGTGCCAGCAGTTCTACTCGGGGGAGGAGGACCCAGTACTTC.

This clonotype was seen at least ten times. This sequence joins TRBV7-8 and TRBJ1-1; the D is unclear. Germline CDR1 reads SGHVS; CDR2 reads FQNEAQ. The CDR3 consists of 12 residues. V was clipped by 5 bases and J by 10 bases, with 14 bases between them. As DNA, the CDR3 is TGTGCCAGCAGCCCCGACCGGGTGGTAGCTTTCTTT. Translating it yields CASSPDRVVAFF.

This clonotype was found a few times. This chain joins TRBV12-3 or TRBV12-4 and TRBJ2-4; TRBD1 might be the D (5 bases). The CDR3 length is 14 residues. The V and J ends lost 4 bases and 4 bases respectively, with 11 bases between them. CDR3 nucleotides: TGTGCCAGCAGTTCGACAGTGACGAAAAACATTCAGTACTTC. This gives the protein CASSSTVTKNIQYF.

This clonotype was seen more than once but under ten times. The chain recombines TRBV6-5 with TRBJ1-1; no clear D. Deletions cut 2 bases from V and 5 bases from J, with 12 bases between. There are 14 residues in the CDR3. In germline, CDR1 is MNHEY, CDR2 SVGAGI. The CDR3 here is CASSYERGRTEAFF. In nucleotides, the CDR3 is TGTGCCAGCAGTTACGAGCGAGGTAGGACTGAAGCTTTCTTT.